A selection of T cell receptor beta chains follows, all from one sample in a study of cytotoxic CD8 clonotypes in ibrutinib-treated CLL. TCRdb's table, derived via immunoSEQ multiplex PCR, lists solely in-frame clones and lacks some. The profile covers 100,000 to 150,000 clones, with over 75% appearing a single time and about 2% taken by the ten largest. Sequencing was performed on PBMCs, taken after 24 months of ibrutinib treatment. The origin of the receptors is a human donor with chronic lymphocytic leukemia. Both conserved end residues are part of each CDR3. D genes are given only for firm matches. The size of a clone is reported for some rows only, either as once, few or many, or as a class for expanded clones.

d_gene | j_gene | v_gene | abundance | CDR3nt | CDR3aa
TRBD2 | TRBJ2-7 | TRBV18 | . | TGTGCCAGCTCCTACGGGACTAACTACGAGCAGTACTTC | CASSYGTNYEQYF
. | TRBJ1-6 | TRBV28 | . | TGTGCCAGCAGTTTGCGGGACACCTTTAATTCACCCCTCCACTTT | CASSLRDTFNSPLHF
. | TRBJ2-3 | TRBV7-2 | few | TGTGCCAGCAGCTTTATAGATACGCAGTATTTT | CASSFIDTQYF
TRBD2 | TRBJ2-1 | TRBV29-1 | . | TGCAGCGCTCGGTTGGGGACTAGCTCCTACAATGAGCAGTTCTTC | CSARLGTSSYNEQFF
. | TRBJ1-6 | TRBV6-5 | many | TGTGCCAGCAGTTCCAGGGTGTCACCCCTCCACTTT | CASSSRVSPLHF
. | TRBJ1-1 | TRBV5-4 | . | TGTGCCAGCAGATGGGACCCGAACACTGAAGCTTTCTTT | CASRWDPNTEAFF
TRBD2 | TRBJ2-7 | TRBV19 | . | TGTGCCAGTACGAGGCGGGGGGAAGAGTACGAGCAGTACTTC | CASTRRGEEYEQYF
. | TRBJ1-1 | TRBV29-1 | . | TGCAGCGTAACGGGGGCAGGCGGGGGGATGAACACTGAAGCTTTCTTT | CSVTGAGGGMNTEAFF
. | TRBJ1-4 | TRBV19 | . | TGTGCCAGTAGCCCGGCGAGGCGATCTTATGAAAAACTGTTTTTT | CASSPARRSYEKLFF
. | TRBJ1-5 | TRBV6-5 | few | TGTGCCAGCAGTTCTAACATCTATAGCAATCAGCCCCAGCATTTT | CASSSNIYSNQPQHF
. | TRBJ2-7 | TRBV6-1 | . | TGTGCCAGCAGTGAAGCCAGCCTCACCCCCTACGAGCAGTACTTC | CASSEASLTPYEQYF
. | TRBJ2-3 | TRBV18 | . | TGTGCCAGCTCACCACTTAAGGGACGGAACACAGATACGCAGTATTTT | CASSPLKGRNTDTQYF
TRBD2 | TRBJ2-1 | TRBV5-1 | once | TGCGCCAGCAGCCCAGGACTAGCGGGGGATAGCTCCTACAATGAGCAGTTCTTC | CASSPGLAGDSSYNEQFF